This entry lists 21 T cell receptor beta chains sequenced from one sample in a study of T-cell memory formation after mild COVID-19. TCRdb fed the 5' RACE reads into MiXCR, producing one record per CDR3 protein. This sample has 350,000 to 500,000 distinct CDR3 sequences; more than 20% occur once, and the top ten carry roughly 14%. Sequencing was done on a sample of PBMCs or a T cell subset sorted from them (not recorded which). The receptors were gathered from an adult woman who had mild COVID-19 (a few samples of this study predate the infection). Cell type and time point are not known.

The V and J genes are TRBV5-1 and TRBJ2-7, with a weak D call TRBD1 (7 bases). Germline V gene sequence: CDR1 SGHRS, CDR2 YFSETQ. The CDR3 has 14 amino acids. The V gene lost 1 base and the J gene lost 4 bases, with 12 bases spanning the gap. This chain's CDR3 is CASSLMSGGYEQYF. The CDR3 DNA reads as TGCGCCAGCAGCTTGATGTCAGGGGGGTACGAGCAGTACTTC.

The chain combines TRBV5-5 with TRBJ1-1, with no clear D. The CDR3 is 13 residues long. Germline V gives CDR1 SGHKS, CDR2 YYEKEE (reference sequence). V was trimmed by 1 base and J by 1 base, leaving 5 bases between them. The CDR3 region has the DNA TGTGCCAGCAGCTTGCCCACGAACACTGAAGCTTTCTTT. The encoded protein is CASSLPTNTEAFF. The full variable domain, its missing parts supplied by reference TRBV5-5 and TRBJ1-1, is DAGVTQSPTHLIKTRGQQVTLRCSPISGHKSVSWYQQVLGQGPQFIFQYYEKEERGRGNFPDRFSARQFPNYSSELNVNALLLGDSALYLCASSLPTNTEAFFGQGTRLTVV.

V usage is TRBV5-6 and J usage is TRBJ1-5; D may be TRBD1 (5 bases). CDR1 and CDR2 (germline): SGHDT, YYEEEE. This CDR3 is 15 amino acids long. V was trimmed by 2 bases and J by 0 bases, leaving 9 bases between them. The CDR3 spells CASSFQGYSNQPQHF. As DNA, the CDR3 is TGTGCCAGCAGCTTCCAGGGTTATAGCAATCAGCCCCAGCATTTT.

A remark on this clonotype: The junction differs from germline at one of its ends, possibly a read error. This CDR3 reads CASSLGQPLETQYF. The CDR3 coding sequence is TGTGCCAGCAGCTTGGGACAGCCCTTAGAGACTCAGTACTTC. The chain uses TRBV5-8 and TRBJ2-5, with a tentative D call TRBD1 (5 bases). This CDR3 comprises 14 residues. In germline, CDR1 is SGHTS, CDR2 YDEGEE. The full variable domain, its missing parts supplied by reference TRBV5-8 and TRBJ2-5, is EAGVTQSPTHLIKTRGQQATLRCSPISGHTSVYWYQQALGLGLQFLLWYDEGEERNRGNFPPRFSGRQFPNYSSELNVNALELEDSALYLCASSLGQPLETQYFGPGTRLLVL.

This clonotype was detected only a few times. This sequence joins TRBV5-4 and TRBJ2-1; 12 bases are a match to TRBD2. The J segment lost 8 bases and the V segment lost 1 base, leaving 4 bases of the junction unmatched. Germline CDR1 SGHNT, CDR2 YYREEE (reference sequence). This CDR3 has 15 amino acids. The CDR3 here is CASSLPTSGSYEQFF. Here the CDR3 DNA reads TGTGCCAGCAGCTTGCCGACTAGCGGGAGCTATGAGCAGTTCTTC.

This clonotype appeared a few times. The V and J genes are TRBV10-3 and TRBJ2-7; D is perhaps TRBD1 (6 bases). Trimming left V 3 bases short and J 2 bases short, with 14 bases between. Germline V gene sequence: CDR1 ENHRY, CDR2 SYGVKD. The CDR3 spans 15 residues. The CDR3 here is CAISELFGQTYEQYF. DNA for the CDR3: TGTGCCATCAGTGAACTATTTGGACAGACCTACGAGCAGTACTTC.

This clonotype was recorded at least ten times. The chain joins TRBV20-1 to TRBJ2-5; 16 nucleotides align to TRBD2. The V gene's germline CDR1 is DFQATT and CDR2 SNEGSKA (reference sequence). J gave up 9 bases and V 1 base, and 5 bases lay outside the gene matches. The CDR3 has 15 residues. DNA of the CDR3: TGCAGTGCTAGAGGGTCGGGACTAGCGGGGGGGCCCCAGTACTTC. The encoded protein is CSARGSGLAGGPQYF.

This clonotype was seen only a few times. The chain links TRBV7-9 to TRBJ2-1; 8 bases match TRBD2. This CDR3 comprises 14 residues. The germline CDR1 and CDR2 sequences are SEHNR and FQNEAQ (reference sequence). Unmatched junction bases numbered 3, after V lost 8 bases and J lost 0 bases. The CDR3 coding sequence is TGTGCCAGCCTGGCGGGAGGCTCCTACAATGAGCAGTTCTTC. The encoded protein is CASLAGGSYNEQFF.

This clonotype showed up just a few times. The V call is TRBV27, the J call TRBJ1-1; possible D gene TRBD1, 5 bases. V shed 6 bases and J shed 0 bases, with 11 bases lying between them. The CDR3 spans 14 residues. Germline CDR1 reads MNHEY; CDR2 reads SMNVEV (reference sequence). The CDR3 protein is CASSFDRLNTEAFF. The CDR3 coding sequence is TGTGCCAGCAGCTTCGACAGACTGAACACTGAAGCTTTCTTT.

The chain uses TRBV30 and TRBJ2-2, with D possibly being TRBD2 (5 bases). The V gene's germline CDR1 is GTSNPN and CDR2 SVGIG (reference sequence). The CDR3 sequence is 14 residues long. Between the trimmed V and J ends, which lost 2 bases and 1 base, there was a span of 8 bases. CDR3 residues: CAWSRTENTGELFF. The CDR3 DNA reads TGTGCCTGGAGTAGGACTGAGAACACCGGGGAGCTGTTTTTT.

There are many counts of this clonotype. The chain carries TRBV12-3 or TRBV12-4 and TRBJ1-1, with unresolved D. The CDR3 is made up of 14 amino acids. The germline V and J ends were trimmed by 6 bases and 1 base, with 12 bases remaining between them. CDR3 amino acids: CASRRAGRNTEAFF. The CDR3 bases are TGTGCCAGCAGGCGTGCTGGGAGGAACACTGAAGCTTTCTTT.

The table lists this clonotype with a few counts. The chain has TRBV15 and TRBJ2-1; 9 bases line up with TRBD2. V gave up 0 bases and J gave up 4 bases; unmatched junction bases: 4. The germline V gene encodes CDR1 LNHNV and CDR2 YYDKDF (reference sequence). The CDR3 is 16 residues long. DNA for the CDR3: TGTGCCACCAGCAGAGATTGGCGGGAGGGGTACAATGAGCAGTTCTTC. This gives the protein CATSRDWREGYNEQFF.

The rearrangement uses TRBV7-2 and TRBJ2-4, with 7 bases lining up with TRBD1. The germline V gene encodes CDR1 SGHTA and CDR2 FQGNSA. The junction had 4 bases not matched to a gene; V was cut back by 5 bases and J by 6 bases. CDR3 length: 13 amino acids. CDR3 nucleotides: TGTGCCAGCAGCCCAGGGGGAATAAACATTCAGTACTTC. Amino acids: CASSPGGINIQYF. Full variable domain (outside the CDR3, taken from reference TRBV7-2 and TRBJ2-4): GAGVSQSPSNKVTEKGKDVELRCDPISGHTALYWYRQSLGQGLEFLIYFQGNSAPDKSGLPSDRFSAERTGGSVSTLTIQRTQQEDSAVYLCASSPGGINIQYFGAGTRLSVL.

This clonotype appeared a few times. For the CDR3, the DNA is TGCGCCAGCAGCCAAGAAGACAGGGGAAGCAATCAGCCCCAGCATTTT. It yields the protein CASSQEDRGSNQPQHF. The chain links TRBV4-1 to TRBJ1-5, with 8 bases matching TRBD1. Germline V gene sequence: CDR1 MGHRA, CDR2 YSYEKL. V shed 0 bases and J 1 base; nucleotides not matched to a gene: 2. CDR3 length: 16 residues.

A few counts support this clonotype. The chain recombines TRBV27 with TRBJ2-1; 7 nucleotides match TRBD2. The junction had 3 bases not matched to a gene; V was cut back by 4 bases and J by 9 bases. This CDR3 has 12 amino acids. CDR1 and CDR2 from the germline V gene are MNHEY and SMNVEV (reference sequence). The CDR3 loop is CASSSGGTEQFF. The CDR3 DNA is TGTGCCAGCAGTTCCGGGGGGACTGAGCAGTTCTTC.

The chain links TRBV5-1 to TRBJ2-1; D possibly uses TRBD1 or TRBD2 (5 bases each). Germline V gene data show CDR1 as SGHRS and CDR2 as YFSETQ. The V gene lost 4 bases and the J gene lost 7 bases, with 15 bases spanning the gap. This CDR3 is built from 14 residues. The CDR3 DNA sequence: TGCGCCAGCAGCCAACTAGGGACGGAGAATGAGCAGTTCTTC. It specifies CASSQLGTENEQFF.

The gene calls are TRBV2 and TRBJ2-1; 10 nucleotides agree with TRBD2. CDR3 length: 15 amino acids. Per the germline V gene, CDR1 is SNHLY and CDR2 is FYNNEI. The V segment lost 10 bases and the J segment 5 bases; nucleotides outside the gene matches: 11. The CDR3 coding sequence is TGTGCCACCACTAGCGGGGCGACCCCCAACAATGAGCAGTTCTTC. Translation: CATTSGATPNNEQFF.

A few counts support this clonotype. The chain has TRBV6-5 and TRBJ1-5; D is undetermined. Germline CDR1 and CDR2: MNHEY and SVGAGI. Trimming took 2 bases from V and 2 from J, leaving 10 bases between them. There are 15 residues in the CDR3. The CDR3 DNA is TGTGCCAGCAGTTACGGGCCTCTCGGCAATCAGCCCCAGCATTTT. It is translated as CASSYGPLGNQPQHF.

This clonotype was observed a handful of times. The chain carries TRBV10-3 and TRBJ2-3; D uncertain. V dropped 3 bases and J dropped 2 bases, with 12 bases sitting between them. CDR3 length equals 15 residues. Germline CDR1 and CDR2: ENHRY and SYGVKD. CDR3 protein: CAISELNPTTDTQYF. The CDR3 DNA follows: TGTGCCATCAGTGAACTAAACCCGACCACAGATACGCAGTATTTT.

The chain links TRBV30 to TRBJ1-1; D remains unclear. V was cut by 6 bases and J by 5 bases, with 10 bases left in between. The CDR3 loop spans 11 amino acids. Germline assignment: CDR1 GTSNPN and CDR2 SVGIG (reference sequence). The CDR3 is CACPVGTEAFF. CDR3 bases: TGTGCCTGTCCGGTAGGGACTGAAGCTTTCTTT.

This clonotype was counted between two and nine times. The rearrangement links TRBV7-2 to TRBJ1-2, with D uncertain. V was pared by 5 bases and J by 8 bases, with 15 bases between. Germline V lookup: CDR1 SGHTA, CDR2 FQGNSA. There are 13 residues in the CDR3. The CDR3 sequence is CASSEMAARGYTF. Written as DNA, the CDR3 is TGTGCCAGCAGCGAGATGGCAGCGAGAGGCTACACCTTC.